A selection of T cell receptor beta chains follows, all from one sample in a study of molecular identifiers for immune sequencing clone quantification. TCRdb reprocessed the PCR reads via MiXCR and lists one record per CDR3 protein. The sample includes more than 450,000 distinct CDR3 sequences, around 25% of them seen just once. The sequenced material came from naive CD8+ T cells from blood, with Jurkat cell RNA spiked in. The origin of the receptors is a human donor in good health. Some libraries in this study had Jurkat cell RNA spiked in. The CDR3 runs from the conserved cysteine through the conserved F or W. The D gene is left open where the match is weak. Clone size is stated in some rows and not others, as once, few, many or a class when expanded.

clone_size: NA; v_call: TRBV4-1; d_call: NA; j_call: TRBJ2-1; cdr3_nt: TGCGCCAGCAGCCAAGAAGGTCAGGGACACTACAATGAGCAGTTCTTC; cdr3_aa: CASSQEGQGHYNEQFF
clone_size: few; v_call: TRBV2; d_call: TRBD2; j_call: TRBJ2-7; cdr3_nt: TGTGCCAGCAAGTTAGCGGGATTCGTCAATTACGAGCAGTACTTC; cdr3_aa: CASKLAGFVNYEQYF
clone_size: many; v_call: TRBV14; d_call: NA; j_call: TRBJ1-2; cdr3_nt: TGTGCCAGCAGCCCTAGAGGACACCTCCTAGGCTACACCTTC; cdr3_aa: CASSPRGHLLGYTF
clone_size: NA; v_call: TRBV7-8; d_call: NA; j_call: TRBJ1-5; cdr3_nt: TGTGCCAGCAGCAAAGACAGGCTTGACAATCAGCCCCAGCATTTT; cdr3_aa: CASSKDRLDNQPQHF
clone_size: many; v_call: TRBV5-1; d_call: NA; j_call: TRBJ2-7; cdr3_nt: TGCGCCAGCAGCTTGGCCCTGGGGGAGTTCTACGAGCAGTACTTC; cdr3_aa: CASSLALGEFYEQYF
clone_size: many; v_call: TRBV18; d_call: NA; j_call: TRBJ1-4; cdr3_nt: TGTGCCAGCTCACCACAAGGGGTGGACGAAAAACTGTTTTTT; cdr3_aa: CASSPQGVDEKLFF
clone_size: NA; v_call: TRBV7-5; d_call: NA; j_call: TRBJ2-4; cdr3_nt: NA; cdr3_aa: CISVPEASDRARAKDIQYF
clone_size: many; v_call: TRBV7-9; d_call: NA; j_call: TRBJ2-7; cdr3_nt: TGTGCCAGCAGCTTAGCGGACCCCCGGGACGAGCAGTACTTC; cdr3_aa: CASSLADPRDEQYF
clone_size: NA; v_call: TRBV15; d_call: TRBD2; j_call: TRBJ2-7; cdr3_nt: TGTGCCACCAGCGGGACTAGCGGGGGACGACCTCTCTACGAGCAGTACTTC; cdr3_aa: CATSGTSGGRPLYEQYF
clone_size: once; v_call: TRBV6-5; d_call: NA; j_call: TRBJ1-1; cdr3_nt: TGTGCCAGCAGTTACATCAGGGCTTCTGAAGCTTTCTTT; cdr3_aa: CASSYIRASEAFF
clone_size: many; v_call: TRBV9; d_call: TRBD1; j_call: TRBJ1-1; cdr3_nt: TGTGCCAGCAGCCCCAAACTGGGACAGGACACTGAAGCTTTCTTT; cdr3_aa: CASSPKLGQDTEAFF
clone_size: few; v_call: TRBV7-9; d_call: TRBD2; j_call: TRBJ2-4; cdr3_nt: TGTGCCAGCACCCCGACTAGCGGAGCCTTTGCCAAAAACATTCAGTACTTC; cdr3_aa: CASTPTSGAFAKNIQYF
clone_size: NA; v_call: TRBV7-9; d_call: NA; j_call: TRBJ2-1; cdr3_nt: TGTGTCAGCAGCTACCGGGACCTGAATGAGCAGTTCTTC; cdr3_aa: CVSSYRDLNEQFF
clone_size: many; v_call: TRBV14; d_call: TRBD1; j_call: TRBJ1-2; cdr3_nt: TGTGCCAGCAGAGAGACAGGGAACTATGGCTACACCTTC; cdr3_aa: CASRETGNYGYTF
clone_size: NA; v_call: TRBV19; d_call: NA; j_call: TRBJ2-7; cdr3_nt: TGTGCCAGTAGTATGGTGTATGGCTACGAGCAGTACTTC; cdr3_aa: CASSMVYGYEQYF
clone_size: NA; v_call: TRBV12-3/TRBV12-4; d_call: NA; j_call: TRBJ2-7; cdr3_nt: TGTGCCAGCAGCGATAAAGAGGGGGCCTACGAGCAGTACTTC; cdr3_aa: CASSDKEGAYEQYF
clone_size: many; v_call: TRBV6-5; d_call: NA; j_call: TRBJ2-2; cdr3_nt: TGTGCCAGCAGTTACTCGCCAGGGTACACCGGGGAGCTGTTTTTT; cdr3_aa: CASSYSPGYTGELFF
clone_size: NA; v_call: TRBV7-9; d_call: TRBD1; j_call: TRBJ1-3; cdr3_nt: TGTGCCAGCAGCCAAGTGACAGGGGGCCTCTCTGGAAACACCATATATTTT; cdr3_aa: CASSQVTGGLSGNTIYF
clone_size: many; v_call: TRBV25-1; d_call: TRBD2; j_call: TRBJ2-3; cdr3_nt: TGTGCCAGCTGGGAGGGGGATACGCAGTATTTT; cdr3_aa: CASWEGDTQYF
clone_size: few; v_call: TRBV7-9; d_call: NA; j_call: TRBJ1-2; cdr3_nt: TGTGCCAGCAGCTTAGCAGGAGGCAGGGACGGCTATGGCTACACCTTC; cdr3_aa: CASSLAGGRDGYGYTF
clone_size: many; v_call: TRBV7-9; d_call: NA; j_call: TRBJ2-2; cdr3_nt: TGTGCCAGCAGCCCGACGACCCCCGGAAGCGGGGAGCTGTTTTTT; cdr3_aa: CASSPTTPGSGELFF
clone_size: few; v_call: TRBV4-1; d_call: NA; j_call: TRBJ2-7; cdr3_nt: TGCGCCAGCAGCCAGCGGGACCCATCCTACGAGCAGTACTTC; cdr3_aa: CASSQRDPSYEQYF
clone_size: NA; v_call: TRBV29-1; d_call: NA; j_call: TRBJ2-1; cdr3_nt: TGCAGCGTTGAAGGGACCCCCGACCGGGTTCAATACAATGAGCAGTTCTTC; cdr3_aa: CSVEGTPDRVQYNEQFF
clone_size: many; v_call: TRBV30; d_call: NA; j_call: TRBJ2-2; cdr3_nt: TGTGCCTGGAGTATCACCGGGGAGCTGTTTTTT; cdr3_aa: CAWSITGELFF
clone_size: few; v_call: TRBV6-5; d_call: TRBD1; j_call: TRBJ2-6; cdr3_nt: TGTGCCAGCAGTTACTTGAACAGGGGTCCCGTTTTCCCTGGGGCCAACGTCCTGACTTTC; cdr3_aa: CASSYLNRGPVFPGANVLTF
clone_size: many; v_call: TRBV2; d_call: NA; j_call: TRBJ1-4; cdr3_nt: TGTGCCACCAAACCTCGGACAGCGGGGGGTGAAAAACTGTTTTTT; cdr3_aa: CATKPRTAGGEKLFF
clone_size: NA; v_call: TRBV7-6; d_call: NA; j_call: TRBJ2-7; cdr3_nt: TGTGCCAGCAGCTTTGGGACGGCCGAAGGGGAGCAGTACTTC; cdr3_aa: CASSFGTAEGEQYF
clone_size: many; v_call: TRBV6-5; d_call: NA; j_call: TRBJ2-1; cdr3_nt: TGTGCCAGCAGTTACGGTTGGGGCAGAACCATAGGCGCCTACAATGAGCAGTTCTTC; cdr3_aa: CASSYGWGRTIGAYNEQFF
clone_size: NA; v_call: TRBV7-9; d_call: NA; j_call: TRBJ2-7; cdr3_nt: TGTGCCAGCAGCGATGCGATAACTACCTACGAGCAGTACTTC; cdr3_aa: CASSDAITTYEQYF
clone_size: many; v_call: TRBV29-1; d_call: NA; j_call: TRBJ2-7; cdr3_nt: TGCAGCGTGGTGAGGGACTCCTCCTACGAGCAGTACTTC; cdr3_aa: CSVVRDSSYEQYF
clone_size: many; v_call: TRBV12-3/TRBV12-4; d_call: NA; j_call: TRBJ2-4; cdr3_nt: TGTGCCAGCAGTGGACGGACTGAAAACATTCAGTACTTC; cdr3_aa: CASSGRTENIQYF
clone_size: few; v_call: TRBV2; d_call: NA; j_call: TRBJ2-1; cdr3_nt: TGTGCCACCGGGCCAGGGGCTAGTTTCAATGAGCAGTTCTTC; cdr3_aa: CATGPGASFNEQFF
clone_size: few; v_call: TRBV7-9; d_call: NA; j_call: TRBJ2-3; cdr3_nt: TGTGCCAGCAGCCTAATACCAGATACGCAGTATTTT; cdr3_aa: CASSLIPDTQYF
clone_size: NA; v_call: TRBV27; d_call: NA; j_call: TRBJ2-7; cdr3_nt: TGTGCCAGCAGGTTTGAGGGCAGCTCCTACGAGCAGTACTTC; cdr3_aa: CASRFEGSSYEQYF
clone_size: many; v_call: TRBV12-3/TRBV12-4; d_call: NA; j_call: TRBJ2-3; cdr3_nt: TGTGCCAGCAGTTCCTTCCGGGATACAGATACGCAGTATTTT; cdr3_aa: CASSSFRDTDTQYF
clone_size: many; v_call: TRBV29-1; d_call: NA; j_call: TRBJ1-1; cdr3_nt: TGCAGCGTTCTCTGGGACACTGAAGCTTTCTTT; cdr3_aa: CSVLWDTEAFF
clone_size: once; v_call: TRBV4-3; d_call: NA; j_call: TRBJ2-7; cdr3_nt: TGCGCCAGCTGCCAAGCTAGGGGTTGGGAGCAGTACTTC; cdr3_aa: CASCQARGWEQYF
clone_size: NA; v_call: TRBV7-3; d_call: TRBD2; j_call: TRBJ2-1; cdr3_nt: TGTACCAGCAGCTTAAAGGGAGGGAGTCCTAGCGGACCTTACAATGAGCAGTTCTTC; cdr3_aa: CTSSLKGGSPSGPYNEQFF
clone_size: few; v_call: TRBV19; d_call: NA; j_call: TRBJ2-7; cdr3_nt: TGTGCCAGTAGTTCGGCAGTAAGCTCCTACGAGCAGTACTTC; cdr3_aa: CASSSAVSSYEQYF
clone_size: many; v_call: TRBV19; d_call: NA; j_call: TRBJ1-2; cdr3_nt: TGTGCCAGTATCTGGGGAGACTATGGCTACACCTTC; cdr3_aa: CASIWGDYGYTF
clone_size: NA; v_call: TRBV20-1; d_call: TRBD1; j_call: TRBJ2-5; cdr3_nt: TGCAGTGCTAGAGACCCTTGGACAGGGCCGGAGGGGGCCCAGTACTTC; cdr3_aa: CSARDPWTGPEGAQYF
clone_size: few; v_call: TRBV7-9; d_call: NA; j_call: TRBJ2-7; cdr3_nt: TGTGCCGGCAGCTTAACATTGGGCAGAGAGTCATTCGAGCAGTACTTC; cdr3_aa: CAGSLTLGRESFEQYF
clone_size: NA; v_call: TRBV5-3; d_call: NA; j_call: TRBJ2-7; cdr3_nt: TGTGTCAGCAGCTTGTCGGCAGGGGCGGAGTACGAGCAGTACTTC; cdr3_aa: CVSSLSAGAEYEQYF
clone_size: many; v_call: TRBV7-9; d_call: NA; j_call: TRBJ2-5; cdr3_nt: TGTGCCAGCAAAGACCGGGAATCCCAAGAGACCCAGTACTTC; cdr3_aa: CASKDRESQETQYF
clone_size: NA; v_call: TRBV5-3; d_call: NA; j_call: TRBJ1-1; cdr3_nt: TGTGCCAGCAGCTTGAGTACAGGGTGGTTGACTGAAGCTTTCTTT; cdr3_aa: CASSLSTGWLTEAFF
clone_size: many; v_call: TRBV6-5; d_call: TRBD1; j_call: TRBJ2-3; cdr3_nt: TGTGCCAGCAGCCGAGGACAGGGCACAGATACGCAGTATTTT; cdr3_aa: CASSRGQGTDTQYF
clone_size: many; v_call: TRBV2; d_call: TRBD2; j_call: TRBJ2-7; cdr3_nt: TGTGCCAGCAGTGAGACTAGCTCTAGCTCCTACGAGCAGTACTTC; cdr3_aa: CASSETSSSSYEQYF
clone_size: many; v_call: TRBV4-2; d_call: NA; j_call: TRBJ1-6; cdr3_nt: TGTGCCAGCAGCCCTTTTTGGGAGCGAAATTCACCCCTCCACTTT; cdr3_aa: CASSPFWERNSPLHF
clone_size: few; v_call: TRBV28; d_call: NA; j_call: TRBJ2-7; cdr3_nt: TGTGCCAGCAGTTTGGTTGGGAGCGGAATGACCTACGAGCAGTACTTC; cdr3_aa: CASSLVGSGMTYEQYF
clone_size: NA; v_call: TRBV4-3; d_call: TRBD2; j_call: TRBJ2-1; cdr3_nt: TGCGCCAGCAGCCAAGATTTTAGCGGGGGGTACAATGAGCAGTTCTTC; cdr3_aa: CASSQDFSGGYNEQFF